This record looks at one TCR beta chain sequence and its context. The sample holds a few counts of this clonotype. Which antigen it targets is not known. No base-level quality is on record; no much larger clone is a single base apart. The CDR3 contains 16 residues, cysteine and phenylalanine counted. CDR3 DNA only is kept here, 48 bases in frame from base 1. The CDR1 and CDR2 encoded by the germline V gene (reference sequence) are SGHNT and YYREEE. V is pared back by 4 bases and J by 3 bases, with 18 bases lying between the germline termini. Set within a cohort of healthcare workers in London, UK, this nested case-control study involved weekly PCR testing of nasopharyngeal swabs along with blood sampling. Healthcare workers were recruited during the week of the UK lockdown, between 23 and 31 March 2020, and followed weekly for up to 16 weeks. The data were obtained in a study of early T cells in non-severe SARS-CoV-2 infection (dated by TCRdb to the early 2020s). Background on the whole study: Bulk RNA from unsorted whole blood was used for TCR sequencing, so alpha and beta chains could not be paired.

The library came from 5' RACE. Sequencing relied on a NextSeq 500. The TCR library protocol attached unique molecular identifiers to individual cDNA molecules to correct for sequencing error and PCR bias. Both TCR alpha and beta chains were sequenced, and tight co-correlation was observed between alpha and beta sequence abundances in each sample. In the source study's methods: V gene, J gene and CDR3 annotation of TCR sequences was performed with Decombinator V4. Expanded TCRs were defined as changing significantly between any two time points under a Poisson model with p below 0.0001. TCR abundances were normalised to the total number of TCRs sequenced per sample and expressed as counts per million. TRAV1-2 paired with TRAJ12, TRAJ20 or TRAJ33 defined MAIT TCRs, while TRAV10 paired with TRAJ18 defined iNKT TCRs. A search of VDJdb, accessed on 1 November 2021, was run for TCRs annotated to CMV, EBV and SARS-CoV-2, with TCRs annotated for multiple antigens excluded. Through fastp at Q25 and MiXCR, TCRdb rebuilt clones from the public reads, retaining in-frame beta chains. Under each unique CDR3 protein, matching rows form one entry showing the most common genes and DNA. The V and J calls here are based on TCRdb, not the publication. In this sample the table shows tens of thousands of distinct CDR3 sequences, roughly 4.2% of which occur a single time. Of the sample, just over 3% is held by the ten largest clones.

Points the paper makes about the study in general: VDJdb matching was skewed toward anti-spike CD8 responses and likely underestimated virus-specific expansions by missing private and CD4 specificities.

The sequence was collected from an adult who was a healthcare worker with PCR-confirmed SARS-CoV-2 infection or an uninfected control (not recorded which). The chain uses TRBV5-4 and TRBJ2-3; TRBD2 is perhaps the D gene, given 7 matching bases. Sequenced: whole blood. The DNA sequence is TGTGCCAGCAGCCTGAATCGGGGGGCCAGGACAGATACGCAGTATTTT. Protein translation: CASSLNRGARTDTQYF.